Listed below are T cell receptor beta chains from one sample, sequenced in a study of Ad26.COV2.S vaccination and SARS-CoV-2 variants. Some clones are missing from TCRdb's copy, which holds only in-frame ones; the method was immunoSEQ multiplex PCR. This table has around 450,000 clones, nearly 90% appearing once. Here the sequenced sample was peripheral blood, taken in a trial of Ad26.COV2.S vaccine versus placebo. These receptors originate from a person between 18 and 65 years old who received the Ad26.COV2.S COVID-19 vaccine or a placebo. Each CDR3 is given with its conserved first and last residue. The D gene is left open where the match is weak. Clone size, where shown, is once, few, many, or a class for clones that have expanded.

clone size	D gene	J gene	V gene	CDR3 length	CDR3 DNA	CDR3 protein
NA	TRBD1	TRBJ1-1	TRBV7-9	15	TGTGCCAGCAGCTTAGACGGGACAGGGGTGACTGAAGCTTTCTTT	CASSLDGTGVTEAFF
NA	TRBD2	TRBJ2-1	TRBV27	15	TGTGCCAGCGGCCGACTAGCGGGCCGCTACAATGAGCAGTTCTTC	CASGRLAGRYNEQFF
few	NA	TRBJ2-5	TRBV24-1	15	TGTGCCACCAGTGACCTAAACTCGGGGCAAGAGACCCAGTACTTC	CATSDLNSGQETQYF
NA	NA	TRBJ2-7	TRBV4-2	16	TGTGCCAGCAGCCAGGTTAACAAGGACAGAACCTACGAGCAGTACTTC	CASSQVNKDRTYEQYF
NA	NA	TRBJ1-2	TRBV24-1	15	TGTGCCACCAGTGATTTGCGCGGGGGAAACTATGGCTACACCTTC	CATSDLRGGNYGYTF
NA	NA	TRBJ2-7	TRBV7-3	17	TGTGCCAGCAGCTTAGCCCCCGGATCACAGGCTGCCTACGAGCAGTACTTC	CASSLAPGSQAAYEQYF
NA	NA	TRBJ1-4	TRBV28	13	TGTGCCAGCAAGGGCAGCCCTAATGAAAAACTGTTTTTT	CASKGSPNEKLFF
NA	NA	TRBJ2-3	TRBV9	14	TGTGCCAGCAGCGTGGGCAGCAGCACAGATACGCAGTATTTT	CASSVGSSTDTQYF
NA	NA	TRBJ2-4	TRBV9	13	TGTGCCAGCAGCGCCCGGTACAGTGACATTCAGTACTTC	CASSARYSDIQYF
NA	TRBD1	TRBJ2-1	TRBV11-3	15	TGTGCCAGCAGCCCGGGGACAGGGGGTAACAATGAGCAGTTCTTC	CASSPGTGGNNEQFF
once	NA	TRBJ2-3	TRBV5-1	14	TGCGCCAGCAGCTTTACTAGCAGCACAGATACGCAGTATTTT	CASSFTSSTDTQYF
NA	TRBD2	TRBJ2-1	TRBV19	17	TGTGCCACTCTCGAGACTAGCGGGGGCGGTAGGTACAATGAGCAGTTCTTC	CATLETSGGGRYNEQFF
NA	NA	TRBJ1-1	TRBV29-1	13	TGCAGCGTTTTACAGGGTTGGAACACTGAAGCTTTCTTT	CSVLQGWNTEAFF
NA	TRBD2	TRBJ2-7	TRBV11-2	15	TGTGCCAGCAGCTCCGAGACTAGCGGGAGCTACGAGCAGTACTTC	CASSSETSGSYEQYF
NA	TRBD1	TRBJ1-2	TRBV6-5	14	TGTGCCAGCAGTTACGTGACAGGGTGGGATGGCTACACCTTC	CASSYVTGWDGYTF
NA	TRBD2	TRBJ2-3	TRBV6-5	13	TGTGCCAGCGGGGCGGGGGGCACAGATACGCAGTATTTT	CASGAGGTDTQYF
NA	NA	TRBJ1-3	TRBV4-3	18	TGCGCCAGCAGCCAAGATCTGGGTAGTATAAGCTCTGGAAACACCATATATTTT	CASSQDLGSISSGNTIYF
NA	NA	TRBJ1-4	TRBV5-4	17	TGTGCCAGCAGCTTGGGGGGATATCTTGCAACTAATGAAAAACTGTTTTTT	CASSLGGYLATNEKLFF
NA	TRBD2	TRBJ2-3	TRBV19	16	TGTGCCAGTAGTATACGTGGACTAGCGGCAGGCGATACGCAGTATTTT	CASSIRGLAAGDTQYF
NA	NA	TRBJ2-7	TRBV4-1	12	TGCGCCAGCAGCTCGGGACCTAACGAGCAGTACTTC	CASSSGPNEQYF
NA	TRBD1	TRBJ2-2	TRBV7-2	16	TGTGCCAGCAGCTCGACCGGGACAGGGCGCACCGGGGAGCTGTTTTTT	CASSSTGTGRTGELFF
NA	NA	TRBJ2-2	TRBV7-6	14	TGTGCCAGCAGCCTCAGACAGGAACCCGGGGAGCTGTTTTTT	CASSLRQEPGELFF